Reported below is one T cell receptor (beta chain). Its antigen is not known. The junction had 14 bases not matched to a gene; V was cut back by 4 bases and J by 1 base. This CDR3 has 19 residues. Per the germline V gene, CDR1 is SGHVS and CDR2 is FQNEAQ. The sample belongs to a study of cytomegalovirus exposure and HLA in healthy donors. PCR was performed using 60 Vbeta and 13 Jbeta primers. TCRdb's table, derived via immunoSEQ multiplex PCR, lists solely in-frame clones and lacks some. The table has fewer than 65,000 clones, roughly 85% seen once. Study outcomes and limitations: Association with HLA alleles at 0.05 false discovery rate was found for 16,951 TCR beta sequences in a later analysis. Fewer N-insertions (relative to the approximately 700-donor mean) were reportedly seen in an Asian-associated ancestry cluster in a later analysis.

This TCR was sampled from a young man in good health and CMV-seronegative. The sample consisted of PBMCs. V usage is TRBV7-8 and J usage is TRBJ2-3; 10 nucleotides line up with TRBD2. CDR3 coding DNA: TGTGCCAGCAGCTCCCGGCTTATAGCGGGGGGCCGGGGCACAGATACGCAGTATTTT. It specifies CASSSRLIAGGRGTDTQYF.